A single sample is the source of the 29 T cell receptor beta chains below, sequenced in a study of low-dose radiotherapy and immunotherapy resistance in tumors. With TRAV- and TRBV-specific primers, first-strand cDNA was made, covering the alpha and beta chains. Amplification, which lasted 20 to 25 PCR cycles, used a constant-region primer and V-primer adapter to amplify TCRs. From the reads, TCRdb called clonotypes with MiXCR, one entry per CDR3 protein. This table holds approximately 6,400 distinct CDR3 sequences, around two thirds found once. All receptors derive from a human donor with advanced metastatic prostate, ovarian, gallbladder or colorectal cancer (not recorded which). This table probably holds off-target reads from a library built for another chain.

The chain carries TRBV11-2 and TRBJ1-2; D perhaps matches TRBD1 (6 bases). Germline CDR1 reads SGHAT; CDR2 reads FQNNGV. The CDR3 consists of 14 residues. Trimming removed 6 bases at V and 3 bases at J, with 14 bases between. This CDR3 reads CASSPGQTYYGYTF. The CDR3 nucleotides read TGTGCCAGCAGTCCTGGACAGACCTACTATGGCTACACCTTC.

This clonotype was seen only once. The CDR3 sequence: CASSPRVDQETQYF. CDR3 in DNA: TGCGCCAGCAGCCCGAGGGTGGACCAAGAGACCCAGTACTTC. V usage is TRBV4-1 and J usage is TRBJ2-5, with D possibly TRBD2 on 5 matching bases. Trimming shortened V by 4 bases and J by 0 bases, and 9 bases separated the two germline ends. The CDR3 has 14 amino acids. From germline, CDR1 is MGHRA and CDR2 YSYEKL.

In this sample, this clonotype turned up a few times. The chain is built from TRBV15 and TRBJ2-7; D remains ambiguous. V lost 1 base and J lost 4, with 8 bases in between. Germline V CDR1 and CDR2: LNHNV, YYDKDF (reference sequence). CDR3 length: 13 residues. The CDR3 spells CATSRVELYEQYF. The DNA for the CDR3 is TGTGCCACCAGCAGAGTGGAGCTATACGAGCAGTACTTC. The full variable domain, in which reference TRBV15 and TRBJ2-7 provide the parts outside the CDR3, is DAMVIQNPRYQVTQFGKPVTLSCSQTLNHNVMYWYQQKSSQAPKLLFHYYDKDFNNEADTPDNFQSRRPNTSFCFLDIRSPGLGDTAMYLCATSRVELYEQYFGPGTRLTVT.

V gene TRBV6-1 combines with J gene TRBJ2-7, with a tentative D call TRBD1 (6 bases). V lost 4 bases and J lost 1, with 11 bases in between. The germline V gene has CDR1 MNHNS and CDR2 SASEGT. CDR3 size: 14 residues. The CDR3 DNA sequence: TGTGCCAGCAGTGGGGACACTGGTTCCTACGAGCAGTACTTC. Encoded protein: CASSGDTGSYEQYF.

The chain couples TRBV5-4 to TRBJ2-1; possibly TRBD2 for D (5 bases). The CDR3 runs to 16 residues. Germline CDR1 is SGHNT and CDR2 is YYREEE (reference sequence). V lost 1 base and J 7 bases, leaving 18 bases between the germline ends. The CDR3 nucleotides are TGTGCCAGCAGCTTGAGCTTAGCGAGTCACGTGAATGAGCAGTTCTTC. Translated, it gives CASSLSLASHVNEQFF.

The chain uses TRBV5-5 and TRBJ1-1; TRBD1 aligns across 7 bases. The CDR3 runs 14 residues. The trim removed 4 bases at V and 1 base at J, leaving 4 bases unmatched. Germline V lookup: CDR1 SGHKS, CDR2 YYEKEE (reference sequence). The CDR3 sequence: CASSRTGGNTEAFF. The CDR3 DNA sequence: TGTGCCAGCAGCAGGACAGGCGGGAACACTGAAGCTTTCTTT.

J is TRBJ2-3 and V is TRBV19, with D possibly being TRBD2 (6 bases). In germline, CDR1 is LNHDA, CDR2 SQIVND (reference sequence). This CDR3 region has 15 residues. Trimming removed 1 base from V and 6 bases from J, with 14 bases in between. The CDR3 DNA reads TGTGCCAGTAGTATAGGTTCCGGAGGGGTCGATACGCAGTATTTT. It codes for CASSIGSGGVDTQYF.

The chain combines TRBV3-1 with TRBJ2-3, with D possibly TRBD1 on 6 matching bases. Germline lookup yields CDR1 LGHDT and CDR2 YNNKEL (reference sequence). The CDR3 contains 18 residues. Trimming removed 0 bases at V and 3 bases at J, with 19 bases between. The DNA for the CDR3 is TGTGCCAGCAGCCAAGAATGGGCTGGGGGCAGTGGAACAGATACGCAGTATTTT. Its translation is CASSQEWAGGSGTDTQYF.

The chain is built from TRBV29-1 and TRBJ1-1; D is unclear. V was trimmed by 3 bases and J by 4 bases, leaving 12 bases between them. The germline V gene encodes CDR1 SQVTM and CDR2 ANQGSEA. CDR3 length: 13 amino acids. The CDR3 protein is CSVETSVGTEAFF. CDR3 nucleotide sequence: TGCAGCGTTGAGACATCGGTAGGCACTGAAGCTTTCTTT.

The gene calls are TRBV2 and TRBJ2-2; D possibly corresponds to TRBD1 (8 bases). Per the germline V gene, CDR1 is SNHLY and CDR2 is FYNNEI. Trimming took off 7 bases at V and 4 bases at J, with 13 bases between the two ends. This CDR3 region has 14 residues. In DNA form, the CDR3 reads TGTGCCAGCACTTACAGGGGGGGCACCGGGGAGCTGTTTTTT. As protein: CASTYRGGTGELFF.

The chain combines TRBV19 with TRBJ2-1; 7 bases fit TRBD2. CDR1 LNHDA and CDR2 SQIVND come from the germline V gene (reference sequence). The trim removed 6 bases at V and 8 bases at J, leaving 13 bases unmatched. CDR3 length equals 15 residues. CDR3 in amino acids: CASSSERARGDEQFF. CDR3 nucleotide sequence: TGTGCCAGTAGCTCTGAGCGGGCCCGGGGGGATGAGCAGTTCTTC. Complete variable domain (other parts from reference TRBV19 and TRBJ2-1): DGGITQSPKYLFRKEGQNVTLSCEQNLNHDAMYWYRQDPGQGLRLIYYSQIVNDFQKGDIAEGYSVSREKKESFPLTVTSAQKNPTAFYLCASSSERARGDEQFFGPGTRLTVL.

The chain links TRBV14 to TRBJ2-5; D is unresolved. Trimming took 2 bases from V and 5 from J, leaving 12 bases between them. In germline, CDR1 is SGHDN, CDR2 FVKESK. The CDR3 extends over 14 amino acids. CDR3 in DNA: TGTGCCAGCAGCCAAAGATATGGAATTGAGACCCAGTACTTC. Its protein is CASSQRYGIETQYF.

The table lists this clonotype with a count of one. V gene TRBV5-1 combines with J gene TRBJ2-1; D is unresolved. V was pared by 1 base and J by 5 bases, with 7 bases between. The CDR3 has 13 amino acids. Germline V gene data show CDR1 as SGHRS and CDR2 as YFSETQ. The CDR3 spells CASSLFTNNEQFF. CDR3 nucleotides: TGCGCCAGCAGCTTGTTCACGAACAATGAGCAGTTCTTC.

This clonotype was observed a single time. The chain joins TRBV18 to TRBJ2-3; TRBD2 matches 7 bases. The CDR3 extends over 15 amino acids. V lost 3 bases to trimming and J lost 2 bases; unmatched junction nucleotides: 5. CDR1 and CDR2 from the germline V gene are KGHSH and LQKENI. The CDR3 DNA is TGTGCCAGCTCACCGATCGGGGGGACCACAGATACGCAGTATTTT. Translated: CASSPIGGTTDTQYF.

The rearrangement joins TRBV7-2 to TRBJ2-2, with 9 bases lining up with TRBD2. The germline CDR1 and CDR2 sequences are SGHTA and FQGNSA. The ends lost 0 bases at V and 5 bases at J; junction bases unmatched: 4. This CDR3 spans 16 amino acids. The chain's CDR3 is CASSLARLAVTGELFF. CDR3 coding DNA: TGTGCCAGCAGCTTAGCGAGACTAGCGGTGACCGGGGAGCTGTTTTTT.

The chain couples TRBV4-1 to TRBJ1-3; no firm D call. The CDR3 totals 14 residues. V was pared by 1 base and J by 2 bases, with 6 bases between. Germline lookup yields CDR1 MGHRA and CDR2 YSYEKL. CDR3 sequence reads: CASSQVGAGNTIYF. For the CDR3, the DNA is TGCGCCAGCAGCCAAGTTGGAGCTGGAAACACCATATATTTT.

The gene calls are TRBV7-2 and TRBJ2-7; 8 bases line up with TRBD1. Germline lookup yields CDR1 SGHTA and CDR2 FQGNSA. The CDR3 has 15 residues. The trim removed 5 bases at V and 1 base at J, leaving 7 bases unmatched. CDR3 coding DNA: TGTGCCAGCAGCCGCACCCGGGACAGGTCCTACGAGCAGTACTTC. Protein product: CASSRTRDRSYEQYF.

The chain carries TRBV6-2 or TRBV6-3 and TRBJ1-4; possible D gene TRBD1, 5 bases. The germline V gene encodes CDR1 MNHEY and CDR2 SVGEGT. V shed 2 bases and J shed 0 bases, with 10 bases lying between them. The CDR3 totals 16 residues. Here the CDR3 reads CASSYIRTTTNEKLFF. CDR3 bases: TGTGCCAGCAGTTACATCCGGACAACAACTAATGAAAAACTGTTTTTT.

The chain couples TRBV30 to TRBJ2-7, with a tentative D call TRBD2 (5 bases). The CDR3 has 11 amino acids. With 5 bases removed from V and 12 bases from J, the gap between germline ends came to 17 bases. Germline lookup yields CDR1 GTSNPN and CDR2 SVGIG (reference sequence). CDR3 in DNA: TGTGCCTGGGGACCGACGGAGCGGCGGTACTTC. The encoded protein is CAWGPTERRYF.

V usage is TRBV2 and J usage is TRBJ1-1; 7 nucleotides agree with TRBD1. The CDR3 contains 13 residues. With V trimmed by 9 bases and J by 5 bases, 9 bases remained unmatched. The germline gives CDR1 SNHLY, CDR2 FYNNEI. CDR3 in amino acids: CARGTERGTEAFF. The CDR3 DNA reads TGTGCCAGGGGGACAGAAAGGGGGACTGAAGCTTTCTTT.

The J gene is TRBJ2-2, the V gene TRBV2, with a possible D match to TRBD1 (6 bases). V shed 6 bases and J shed 0 bases, with 11 bases lying between them. Germline-derived CDR1 and CDR2 are SNHLY and FYNNEI. The CDR3 has 15 amino acids. The CDR3 loop is CASSSGTTNTGELFF. For the CDR3, the DNA is TGTGCCAGCAGCTCCGGGACAACGAACACCGGGGAGCTGTTTTTT.

The chain links TRBV29-1 to TRBJ2-2; 8 bases agree with TRBD2. V was pared by 3 bases and J by 2 bases, with 5 bases of the junction left unmatched. Germline V gene data show CDR1 as SQVTM and CDR2 as ANQGSEA. The CDR3 is 15 residues long. The DNA for the CDR3 is TGCAGCGTTGAGGGTAGCGGGGTAAACACCGGGGAGCTGTTTTTT. The encoded protein is CSVEGSGVNTGELFF.

The chain carries TRBV2 and TRBJ2-3; 8 bases match TRBD2. V lost 5 bases and J lost 1; bases outside the gene matches: 8. This CDR3 region has 16 residues. Germline V gives CDR1 SNHLY, CDR2 FYNNEI. CDR3 nucleotide sequence: TGTGCCAGCAGTCCAGCGGGGGACTACGGCACAGATACGCAGTATTTT. Translating it yields CASSPAGDYGTDTQYF.

This clonotype was detected only a few times. The V gene is TRBV19, the J gene TRBJ1-5, with 8 bases identical to TRBD1. V lost 7 bases to trimming and J lost 9 bases; unmatched junction nucleotides: 14. CDR3 size: 15 residues. Germline V gene lookup returns CDR1 LNHDA and CDR2 SQIVND (reference sequence). CDR3 in amino acids: CASTPRGDRSLPQHF. In nucleotides, the CDR3 is TGTGCCAGTACCCCCCGAGGGGACAGGTCTCTGCCCCAGCATTTT. The full variable domain, rest sourced from reference TRBV19 and TRBJ1-5, is DGGITQSPKYLFRKEGQNVTLSCEQNLNHDAMYWYRQDPGQGLRLIYYSQIVNDFQKGDIAEGYSVSREKKESFPLTVTSAQKNPTAFYLCASTPRGDRSLPQHFGDGTRLSIL.

This clonotype has only a few counts. The V and J genes are TRBV6-6 and TRBJ2-1; D not certain. Trimming left V 2 bases short and J 4 bases short, with 3 bases between. The CDR3 extends over 12 amino acids. Per the germline V gene, CDR1 is MNHNY and CDR2 is SVGAGI (reference sequence). For the CDR3, the DNA is TGTGCCAGCAGTTACAGATACAATGAGCAGTTCTTC. The encoded protein is CASSYRYNEQFF.

This clonotype was observed a handful of times. The chain recombines TRBV3-1 with TRBJ2-1; 13 bases are a match to TRBD2. The CDR3 covers 16 residues. V lost 6 bases and J lost 6; bases outside the gene matches: 8. Germline values: CDR1 LGHDT, CDR2 YNNKEL (reference sequence). The CDR3 nucleotides read TGTGCCAGCAGTGAGACTAGCGGGAGGAAACGCAATGAGCAGTTCTTC. As protein: CASSETSGRKRNEQFF.

This clonotype was found a few times. The DNA for the CDR3 is TGTGCCAGCAGCTTAGAGGGGACTAGGTCCTACGAGCAGTACTTC. Translated: CASSLEGTRSYEQYF. The chain combines TRBV11-2 with TRBJ2-7; TRBD2 matches at 8 bases. J gave up 1 base and V 0 bases, and 2 bases lay outside the gene matches. Germline V gene lookup returns CDR1 SGHAT and CDR2 FQNNGV. The CDR3 is 15 amino acids.

This clonotype showed up just a few times. This sequence joins TRBV29-1 and TRBJ1-2; D remains ambiguous. Germline V gene lookup returns CDR1 SQVTM and CDR2 ANQGSEA. V was clipped by 4 bases and J by 7 bases, with 10 bases between them. This CDR3 contains 11 residues. The CDR3: CSVGGSLGYTF. The CDR3 nucleotides read TGCAGCGTTGGGGGTTCTCTTGGCTACACCTTC. Full variable domain (missing parts from reference TRBV29-1 and TRBJ1-2): SAVISQKPSRDICQRGTSLTIQCQVDSQVTMMFWYRQQPGQSLTLIATANQGSEATYESGFVIDKFPISRPNLTFSTLTVSNMSPEDSSIYLCSVGGSLGYTFGSGTRLTVV.

The rearrangement links TRBV18 to TRBJ2-3, with TRBD2 matching 12 bases. Germline assignment: CDR1 KGHSH and CDR2 LQKENI. With V trimmed by 6 bases and J by 3 bases, 1 base remained unmatched. CDR3 size: 14 residues. CDR3 region: CASSGLAGTDTQYF. CDR3 bases: TGTGCCAGCTCCGGACTAGCGGGAACAGATACGCAGTATTTT.